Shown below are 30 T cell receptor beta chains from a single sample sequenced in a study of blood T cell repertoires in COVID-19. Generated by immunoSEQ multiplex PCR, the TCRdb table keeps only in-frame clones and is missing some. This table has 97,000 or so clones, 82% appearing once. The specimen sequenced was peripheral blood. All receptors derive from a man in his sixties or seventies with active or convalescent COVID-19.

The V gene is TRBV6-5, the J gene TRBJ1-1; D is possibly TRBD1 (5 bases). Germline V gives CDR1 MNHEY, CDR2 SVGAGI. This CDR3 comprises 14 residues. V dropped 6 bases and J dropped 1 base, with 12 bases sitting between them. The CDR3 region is CASSRAGGNTEAFF. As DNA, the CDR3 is TGTGCCAGCAGCCGGGCGGGGGGGAACACTGAAGCTTTCTTT.

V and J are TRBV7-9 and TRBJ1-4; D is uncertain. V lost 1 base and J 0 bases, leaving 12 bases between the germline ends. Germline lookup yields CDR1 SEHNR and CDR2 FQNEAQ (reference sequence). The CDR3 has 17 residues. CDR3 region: CASSLGLEKTTNEKLFF. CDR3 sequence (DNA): TGTGCCAGCAGCTTAGGGTTAGAAAAGACAACTAATGAAAAACTGTTTTTT.

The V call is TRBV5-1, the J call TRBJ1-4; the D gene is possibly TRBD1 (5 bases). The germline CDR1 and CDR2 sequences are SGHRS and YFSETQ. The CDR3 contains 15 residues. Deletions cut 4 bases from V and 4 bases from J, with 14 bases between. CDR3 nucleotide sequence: TGCGCCAGCAGCCATCGGGGGAGCTTTAATGAAAAACTGTTTTTT. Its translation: CASSHRGSFNEKLFF.

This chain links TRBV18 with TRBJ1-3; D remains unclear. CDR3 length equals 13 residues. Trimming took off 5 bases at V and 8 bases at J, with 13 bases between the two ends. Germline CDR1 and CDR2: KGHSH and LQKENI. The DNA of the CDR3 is TGTGCCAGCTCAACGAGGGAATGGGACACCATATATTTT. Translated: CASSTREWDTIYF.

The CDR3 DNA follows: TGCGCCAGCAGCCAGTCGGGGGGGCGATACAATGAGCAGTTCTTC. Amino acids: CASSQSGGRYNEQFF. V gene TRBV4-1 combines with J gene TRBJ2-1; 8 bases are shared with TRBD2. Germline lookup yields CDR1 MGHRA and CDR2 YSYEKL. The V and J ends lost 3 bases and 4 bases, in that order; junction bases with no gene match: 5. This CDR3 comprises 15 residues.

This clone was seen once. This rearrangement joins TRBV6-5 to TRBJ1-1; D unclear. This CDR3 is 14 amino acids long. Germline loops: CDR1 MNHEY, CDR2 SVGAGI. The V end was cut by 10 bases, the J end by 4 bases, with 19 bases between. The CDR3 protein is CATGSKGRGTEAFF. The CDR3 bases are TGTGCCACCGGATCTAAGGGTCGGGGCACTGAAGCTTTCTTT.

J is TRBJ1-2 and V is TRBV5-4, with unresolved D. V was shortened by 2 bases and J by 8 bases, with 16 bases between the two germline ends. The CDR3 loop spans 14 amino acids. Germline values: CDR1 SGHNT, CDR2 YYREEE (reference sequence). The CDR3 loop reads CASSFPAGISGYTF. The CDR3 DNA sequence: TGTGCCAGCAGCTTCCCTGCAGGAATATCGGGCTACACCTTC.

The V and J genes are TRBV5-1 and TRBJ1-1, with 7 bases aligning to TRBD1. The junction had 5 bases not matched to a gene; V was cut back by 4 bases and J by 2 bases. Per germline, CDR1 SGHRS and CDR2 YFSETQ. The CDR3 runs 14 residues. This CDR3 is CASSKTGLNTEAFF. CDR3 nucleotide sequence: TGCGCCAGCAGCAAGACAGGGCTTAACACTGAAGCTTTCTTT.

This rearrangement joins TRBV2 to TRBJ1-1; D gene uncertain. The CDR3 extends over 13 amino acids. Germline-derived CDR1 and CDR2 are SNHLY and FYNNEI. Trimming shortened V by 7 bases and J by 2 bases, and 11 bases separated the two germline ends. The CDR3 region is CASTVQLNTEAFF. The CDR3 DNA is TGTGCCAGCACCGTCCAACTCAACACTGAAGCTTTCTTT.

The CDR3 DNA reads as TGTGCCAGCAGTGAACGAGAAGGGGTGGTGGAGCTGTTTTTT. Protein product: CASSEREGVVELFF. This chain uses TRBV6-1 with TRBJ2-2; D possibly corresponds to TRBD1 (5 bases). This CDR3 has 14 amino acids. Germline CDR1 MNHNS, CDR2 SASEGT. Trimming removed 2 bases at V and 10 bases at J, with 14 bases between.

CDR3 in amino acids: CASSTGQGGEPQHF. The CDR3, as DNA: TGTGCCAGCAGTACGGGCCAGGGAGGAGAACCCCAGCATTTT. This rearrangement joins TRBV6-4 to TRBJ1-5; tentative D call: TRBD1 (5 bases). The CDR3 has 14 amino acids. V was cut by 5 bases and J by 10 bases, with 18 bases left in between. The germline CDR1 and CDR2 sequences are MRHNA and SNTAGT.

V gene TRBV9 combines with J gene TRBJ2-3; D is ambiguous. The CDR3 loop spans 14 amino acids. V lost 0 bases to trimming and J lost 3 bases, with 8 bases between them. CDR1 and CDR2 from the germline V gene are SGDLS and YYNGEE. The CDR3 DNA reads TGTGCCAGCAGCGTAGACGCTATGACAGATACGCAGTATTTT. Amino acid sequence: CASSVDAMTDTQYF.

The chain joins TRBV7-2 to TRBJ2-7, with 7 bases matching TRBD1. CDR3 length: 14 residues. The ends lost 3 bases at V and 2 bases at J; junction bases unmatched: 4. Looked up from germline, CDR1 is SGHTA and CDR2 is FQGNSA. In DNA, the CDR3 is TGTGCCAGCAGCTTCCGACAGGGTGCCTACGAGCAGTACTTC. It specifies CASSFRQGAYEQYF.

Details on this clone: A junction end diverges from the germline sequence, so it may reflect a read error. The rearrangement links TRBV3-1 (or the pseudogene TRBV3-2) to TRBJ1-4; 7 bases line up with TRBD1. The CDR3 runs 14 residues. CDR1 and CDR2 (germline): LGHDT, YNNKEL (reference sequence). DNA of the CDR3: TGTGCCAGCAGTCAAGGGACAGTTAATGAAAAACTGTTTTTT. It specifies CASSQGTVNEKLFF.

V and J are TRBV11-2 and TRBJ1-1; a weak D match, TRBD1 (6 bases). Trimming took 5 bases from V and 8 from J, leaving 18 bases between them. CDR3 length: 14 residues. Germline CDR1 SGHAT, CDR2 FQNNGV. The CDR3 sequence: CASSRSGTPFEAFF. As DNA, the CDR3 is TGTGCCAGCAGCCGGTCCGGGACACCCTTCGAAGCTTTCTTT.

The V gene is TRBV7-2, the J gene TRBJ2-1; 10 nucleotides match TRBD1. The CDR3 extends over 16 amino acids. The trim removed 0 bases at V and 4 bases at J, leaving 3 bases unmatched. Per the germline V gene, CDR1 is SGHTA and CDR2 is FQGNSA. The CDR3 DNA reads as TGTGCCAGCAGCTTAGCCGGGACAGGGGTTTACAATGAGCAGTTCTTC. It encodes CASSLAGTGVYNEQFF.

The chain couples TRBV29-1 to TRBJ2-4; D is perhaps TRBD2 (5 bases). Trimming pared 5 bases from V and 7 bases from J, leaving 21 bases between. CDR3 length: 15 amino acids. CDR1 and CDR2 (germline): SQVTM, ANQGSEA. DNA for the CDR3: TGCAGCGTTTTTGTGGACCCGGGAACTCTCAACATTCAGTACTTC. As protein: CSVFVDPGTLNIQYF. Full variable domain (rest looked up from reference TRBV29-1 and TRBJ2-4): SAVISQKPSRDICQRGTSLTIQCQVDSQVTMMFWYRQQPGQSLTLIATANQGSEATYESGFVIDKFPISRPNLTFSTLTVSNMSPEDSSIYLCSVFVDPGTLNIQYFGAGTRLSVL.

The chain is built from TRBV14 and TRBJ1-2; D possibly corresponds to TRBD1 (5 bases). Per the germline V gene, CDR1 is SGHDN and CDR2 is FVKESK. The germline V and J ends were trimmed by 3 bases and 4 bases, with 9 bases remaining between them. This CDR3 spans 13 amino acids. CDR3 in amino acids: CASSQAGPYGYTF. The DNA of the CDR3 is TGTGCCAGCAGCCAGGCAGGGCCCTATGGCTACACCTTC.

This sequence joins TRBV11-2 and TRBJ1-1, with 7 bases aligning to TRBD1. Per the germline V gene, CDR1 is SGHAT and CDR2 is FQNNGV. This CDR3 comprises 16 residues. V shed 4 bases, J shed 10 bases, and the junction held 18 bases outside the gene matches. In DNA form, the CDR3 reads TGTGCCAGCAGCTCGAGCCTACAGGGGTTGGGTACCGTAGCTTTCTTT. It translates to CASSSSLQGLGTVAFF.

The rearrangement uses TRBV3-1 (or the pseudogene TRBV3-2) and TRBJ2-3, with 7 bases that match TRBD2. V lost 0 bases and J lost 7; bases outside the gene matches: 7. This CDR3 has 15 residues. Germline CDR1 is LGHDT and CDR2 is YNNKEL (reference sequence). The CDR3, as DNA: TGTGCCAGCAGCCAAGATCGACTAGCTCCAAATACGCAGTATTTT. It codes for CASSQDRLAPNTQYF.

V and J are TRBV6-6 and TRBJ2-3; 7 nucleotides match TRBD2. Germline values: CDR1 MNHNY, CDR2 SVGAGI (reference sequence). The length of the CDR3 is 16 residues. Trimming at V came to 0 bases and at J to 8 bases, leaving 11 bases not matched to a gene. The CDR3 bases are TGTGCCAGCAGTTACTCTGCTAGCGGCCGGCCTTTTACGCAGTATTTT. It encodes CASSYSASGRPFTQYF.

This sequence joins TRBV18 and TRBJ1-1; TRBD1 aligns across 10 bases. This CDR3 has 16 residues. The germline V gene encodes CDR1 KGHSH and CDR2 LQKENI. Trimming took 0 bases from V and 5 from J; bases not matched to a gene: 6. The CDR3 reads CASSPPRTGGGTEAFF. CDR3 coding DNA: TGTGCCAGCTCACCACCCAGGACAGGGGGGGGGACTGAAGCTTTCTTT.

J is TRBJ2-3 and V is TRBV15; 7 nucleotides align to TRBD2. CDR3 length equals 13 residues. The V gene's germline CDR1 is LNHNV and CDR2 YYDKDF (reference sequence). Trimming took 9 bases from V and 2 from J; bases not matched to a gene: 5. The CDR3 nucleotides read TGTGCCACTGCACGGGGGGTCACAGATACGCAGTATTTT. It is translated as CATARGVTDTQYF.

For the CDR3, the DNA is TGTGCCAGCTCGCCTAGACAGGGGAGCTCTGGGGCCAACGTCCTGACTTTC. Encoded protein: CASSPRQGSSGANVLTF. This chain joins TRBV18 and TRBJ2-6; 8 nucleotides agree with TRBD1. The germline CDR1 and CDR2 sequences are KGHSH and LQKENI. The trim removed 6 bases at V and 0 bases at J, leaving 7 bases unmatched. CDR3 length equals 17 residues.

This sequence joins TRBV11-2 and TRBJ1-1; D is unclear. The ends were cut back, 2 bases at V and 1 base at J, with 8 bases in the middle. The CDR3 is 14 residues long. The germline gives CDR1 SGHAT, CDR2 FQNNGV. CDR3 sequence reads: CASSLQEANTEAFF. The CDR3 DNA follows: TGTGCCAGCAGCTTACAGGAGGCGAACACTGAAGCTTTCTTT.

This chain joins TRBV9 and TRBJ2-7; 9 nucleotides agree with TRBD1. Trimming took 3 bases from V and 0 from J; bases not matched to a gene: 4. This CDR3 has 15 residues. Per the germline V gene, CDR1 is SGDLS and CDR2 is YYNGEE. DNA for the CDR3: TGTGCCAGCAGCGAGGGACAGGGAAGCTCCTACGAGCAGTACTTC. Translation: CASSEGQGSSYEQYF.

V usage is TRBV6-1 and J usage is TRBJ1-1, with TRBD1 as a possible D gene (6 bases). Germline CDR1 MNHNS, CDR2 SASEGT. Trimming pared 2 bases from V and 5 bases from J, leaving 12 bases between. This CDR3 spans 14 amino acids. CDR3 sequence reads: CASSEQGRKTEAFF. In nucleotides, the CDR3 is TGTGCCAGCAGTGAACAGGGGCGAAAGACTGAAGCTTTCTTT.

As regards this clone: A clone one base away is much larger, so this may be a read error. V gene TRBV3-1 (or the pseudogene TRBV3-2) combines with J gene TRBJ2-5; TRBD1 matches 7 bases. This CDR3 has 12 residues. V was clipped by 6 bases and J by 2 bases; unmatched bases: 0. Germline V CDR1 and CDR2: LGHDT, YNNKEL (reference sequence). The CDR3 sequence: CASRDRQETQYF. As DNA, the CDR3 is TGTGCCAGCAGGGACAGGCAAGAGACCCAGTACTTC.

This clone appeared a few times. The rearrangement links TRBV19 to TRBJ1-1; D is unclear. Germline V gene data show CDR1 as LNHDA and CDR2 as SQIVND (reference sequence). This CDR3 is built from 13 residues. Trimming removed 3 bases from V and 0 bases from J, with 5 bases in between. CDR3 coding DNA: TGTGCCAGTAGTATTGAGATGAACACTGAAGCTTTCTTT. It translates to CASSIEMNTEAFF.

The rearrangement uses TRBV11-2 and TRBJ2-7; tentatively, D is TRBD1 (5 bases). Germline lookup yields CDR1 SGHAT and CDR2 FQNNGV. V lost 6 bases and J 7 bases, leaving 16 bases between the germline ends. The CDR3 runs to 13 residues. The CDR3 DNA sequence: TGTGCCAGCAGACAACAGGATCGTCGGGAGCAGTACTTC. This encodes CASRQQDRREQYF.